The 28 T cell receptor beta chains below come from one sample, sequenced in a study of control samples from healthy donors and cancer patients. The data were produced by immunoSEQ multiplex PCR, yet TCRdb's version contains in-frame clones alone and is incomplete. Seen here are approximately 120,000 clones, about nine tenths observed once, and the top ten hold about 8.7%. The source material was blood. The receptors here all came from a man aged 40-49 years in good health.

V is TRBV7-9 and J is TRBJ2-1, with D uncertain. Trimming removed 3 bases from V and 6 bases from J, with 15 bases in between. Looked up from germline, CDR1 is SEHNR and CDR2 is FQNEAQ (reference sequence). The CDR3 is 15 amino acids. CDR3 loop: CASSFGVAYGNEQFF. CDR3 coding DNA: TGTGCCAGCAGCTTTGGTGTGGCGTACGGCAATGAGCAGTTCTTC.

The chain is built from TRBV15 and TRBJ1-3; D gene uncertain. CDR1 is LNHNV, CDR2 YYDKDF, per germline (reference sequence). The V end was cut by 0 bases, the J end by 1 base, with 4 bases between. This CDR3 is 14 amino acids long. This chain's CDR3 is CATSRDGSGNTIYF. Here the CDR3 DNA reads TGTGCCACCAGCAGAGACGGATCTGGAAACACCATATATTTT.

This chain joins TRBV15 and TRBJ2-5; TRBD1 agrees at 8 bases. Trimming at V came to 3 bases and at J to 2 bases, leaving 5 bases not matched to a gene. CDR1 LNHNV and CDR2 YYDKDF come from the germline V gene (reference sequence). This CDR3 contains 15 residues. The CDR3 loop is CATSRPGGNQETQYF. In DNA, the CDR3 is TGTGCCACCAGCAGGCCAGGGGGCAATCAAGAGACCCAGTACTTC.

V and J are TRBV28 and TRBJ2-3; the D gene is possibly TRBD2 (5 bases). The ends were cut back, 4 bases at V and 7 bases at J, with 18 bases in the middle. The germline V gene encodes CDR1 MDHEN and CDR2 SYDVKM. This CDR3 contains 15 residues. The CDR3 coding sequence is TGTGCCAGCAGTTCGGCCGGCCACCCGGGGAATACGCAGTATTTT. It specifies CASSSAGHPGNTQYF.

This chain connects TRBV6-1 to TRBJ2-1; 8 bases align to TRBD2. Germline V lookup: CDR1 MNHNS, CDR2 SASEGT. The CDR3 runs to 18 residues. V was pared by 4 bases and J by 7 bases, with 18 bases of the junction left unmatched. This CDR3 is CASSGGGSGGILLNEQFF. The DNA for the CDR3 is TGTGCCAGCAGTGGTGGGGGAAGCGGGGGAATCTTACTAAATGAGCAGTTCTTC.

The genes are TRBV5-4 and TRBJ1-1; no clear D. Germline CDR1 is SGHNT and CDR2 is YYREEE (reference sequence). Trimming pared 3 bases from V and 1 base from J, leaving 19 bases between. CDR3 length equals 17 residues. Here the CDR3 DNA reads TGTGCCAGCAGCTCCCTCGTAGGGCACCTAAAGAACACTGAAGCTTTCTTT. It codes for CASSSLVGHLKNTEAFF.

This clone was seen only once. The chain uses TRBV5-4 and TRBJ2-2; D possibly corresponds to TRBD1 (5 bases). Trimming pared 1 base from V and 0 bases from J, leaving 19 bases between. The CDR3 covers 19 residues. The germline V gene has CDR1 SGHNT and CDR2 YYREEE (reference sequence). The CDR3 reads CASSLNWTRPTPNTGELFF. DNA for the CDR3: TGTGCCAGCAGCTTGAATTGGACACGACCAACACCGAACACCGGGGAGCTGTTTTTT.

The J gene is TRBJ1-6, the V gene TRBV19; D gene unclear. Trimming took off 7 bases at V and 10 bases at J, with 11 bases between the two ends. Germline assignment: CDR1 LNHDA and CDR2 SQIVND (reference sequence). This CDR3 is built from 12 residues. For the CDR3, the DNA is TGTGCCAGTACCCGAATCGGATCACCCCTCCACTTT. Translated: CASTRIGSPLHF.

V is TRBV5-4 and J is TRBJ2-5; D remains ambiguous. The CDR3 sequence is 14 residues long. Germline V gene sequence: CDR1 SGHNT, CDR2 YYREEE (reference sequence). The V end lost 0 bases, the J end lost 1 base, and 7 bases lay between the germline ends. DNA of the CDR3: TGTGCCAGCAGCTTGGGTCAGAGCCAAGAGACCCAGTACTTC. Translated: CASSLGQSQETQYF.

This clone was detected only a few times. The chain has TRBV6-2 or TRBV6-3 and TRBJ2-6; no definite D call. CDR3 length: 15 residues. Trimming cost V 0 bases and J 0 bases, with 3 bases left between them. Germline loops: CDR1 MNHEY, CDR2 SVGEGT. The CDR3 loop is CASSYSSSGANVLTF. The DNA of the CDR3 is TGTGCCAGCAGTTACTCGAGCTCTGGGGCCAACGTCCTGACTTTC.

This chain uses TRBV12-3 or TRBV12-4 with TRBJ2-5, with D tentatively TRBD1 or TRBD2 (5 bases each). CDR3 length: 12 amino acids. V lost 3 bases to trimming and J lost 4 bases, with 6 bases between them. DNA of the CDR3: TGTGCCAGCAGTTTGAGGGGAGAGACCCAGTACTTC. Protein product: CASSLRGETQYF.

This chain joins TRBV19 and TRBJ1-1, with TRBD1 as a possible D gene (5 bases). This CDR3 is 15 amino acids long. Trimming stripped 7 bases from V and 1 base from J, with 16 bases between. Germline V gene data show CDR1 as LNHDA and CDR2 as SQIVND (reference sequence). The CDR3 region has the DNA TGTGCCAGTACCTGGTGGACAAAGGGGAACACTGAAGCTTTCTTT. Its translation: CASTWWTKGNTEAFF. Together with reference TRBV19 and TRBJ1-1, the CDR3 gives the full variable domain: DGGITQSPKYLFRKEGQNVTLSCEQNLNHDAMYWYRQDPGQGLRLIYYSQIVNDFQKGDIAEGYSVSREKKESFPLTVTSAQKNPTAFYLCASTWWTKGNTEAFFGQGTRLTVV.

The CDR3 protein is CAWSVHGRGGYTF. In nucleotides, the CDR3 is TGTGCCTGGAGTGTACACGGTCGGGGGGGCTACACCTTC. The chain couples TRBV30 to TRBJ1-2, with D possibly matching TRBD1 (5 bases). The CDR3 covers 13 residues. V was pared by 0 bases and J by 8 bases, with 13 bases between. In germline, CDR1 is GTSNPN, CDR2 SVGIG (reference sequence).

As to this clone: Compared with germline, one end of the junction differs, possibly owing to a read error. The chain links TRBV2 to TRBJ1-5; D gene uncertain. This CDR3 comprises 16 residues. Looked up from germline, CDR1 is SNHLY and CDR2 is FYNNEI. The CDR3 coding sequence is TGTGCCAGCAGAGAAGGGTCCAGACGGGTTAATCAGCCCCAGCATTTT. This gives the protein CASREGSRRVNQPQHF.

The chain recombines TRBV18 with TRBJ1-2, with D hard to call. In germline, CDR1 is KGHSH, CDR2 LQKENI. The V gene lost 2 bases and the J gene lost 3 bases, with 1 base spanning the gap. The CDR3 is 11 residues long. CDR3 protein: CASSPDYGYTF. The CDR3 DNA is TGTGCCAGCTCACCAGACTATGGCTACACCTTC.

The chain links TRBV11-3 to TRBJ2-1; 7 bases match TRBD1. V shed 1 base, J shed 1 base, and the junction held 1 base outside the gene matches. The CDR3 is made up of 15 amino acids. Germline loops: CDR1 SGHNT, CDR2 YENEEA. The CDR3 region has the DNA TGTGCCAGCAGCTTAGGGGACAGTTCCTACAATGAGCAGTTCTTC. Translated, it gives CASSLGDSSYNEQFF.

The rearrangement joins TRBV18 to TRBJ2-3; D assignment may be TRBD1 or TRBD2 (5 bases each). The CDR3 consists of 16 residues. The V and J ends lost 2 bases and 0 bases respectively, with 12 bases between them. Germline loops: CDR1 KGHSH, CDR2 LQKENI. The CDR3 is CASSPKADTSTDTQYF. The CDR3 region has the DNA TGTGCCAGCTCACCAAAAGCGGACACGAGCACAGATACGCAGTATTTT.

This sequence joins TRBV18 and TRBJ2-3; D might be TRBD1 or TRBD2, each matching 7 bases. V lost 6 bases and J 6 bases, leaving 16 bases between the germline ends. CDR3 length equals 14 residues. Germline CDR1 is KGHSH and CDR2 is LQKENI. DNA for the CDR3: TGTGCCAGCTCGAACAGGGGAGGGTCGGATACGCAGTATTTT. Amino acids: CASSNRGGSDTQYF.

V gene TRBV30 combines with J gene TRBJ1-6; tentative D call: TRBD1 (5 bases). Trimming took 4 bases from V and 10 from J, leaving 20 bases between them. The V gene's germline CDR1 is GTSNPN and CDR2 SVGIG (reference sequence). The CDR3 has 15 amino acids. The CDR3: CAWMAGPTLGSPLHF. CDR3 sequence (DNA): TGTGCCTGGATGGCAGGGCCTACCTTGGGATCACCCCTCCACTTT.

The chain carries TRBV11-3 and TRBJ2-4; D uncertain. This CDR3 contains 14 residues. The V end was cut by 3 bases, the J end by 5 bases, with 11 bases between. Germline values: CDR1 SGHNT, CDR2 YENEEA. CDR3 DNA sequence: TGTGCCAGCAGCTTGGCCCCAGGTCAAAACATTCAGTACTTC. Its translation: CASSLAPGQNIQYF.

The chain joins TRBV20-1 to TRBJ1-6; 7 bases match TRBD1. Trimming cost V 3 bases and J 8 bases; bases outside gene matches: 4. This CDR3 contains 13 residues. Germline lookup yields CDR1 DFQATT and CDR2 SNEGSKA (reference sequence). For the CDR3, the DNA is TGCAGTGCTAGTGTCAGGGGGGATTCACCCCTCCACTTT. Amino acids: CSASVRGDSPLHF.

This chain uses TRBV5-1 with TRBJ1-6, with D possibly being TRBD1 (6 bases). V dropped 4 bases and J dropped 5 bases, with 16 bases sitting between them. CDR3 length equals 16 residues. The V gene's germline CDR1 is SGHRS and CDR2 YFSETQ. CDR3 loop: CASSEFRQVNNSPLHF. The CDR3 DNA follows: TGCGCCAGCAGCGAATTTCGACAGGTGAATAATTCACCCCTCCACTTT. Drawing the rest from reference TRBV5-1 and TRBJ1-6, the complete variable domain is KAGVTQTPRYLIKTRGQQVTLSCSPISGHRSVSWYQQTPGQGLQFLFEYFSETQRNKGNFPGRFSGRQFSNSRSEMNVSTLELGDSALYLCASSEFRQVNNSPLHFGNGTRLTVT.

In this sample, this clone turned up a few times. The V gene is TRBV11-1, the J gene TRBJ2-5; D is possibly TRBD1 (6 bases). This CDR3 is built from 16 residues. Germline V lookup: CDR1 SGHAT, CDR2 FQDESV (reference sequence). Trimming took off 0 bases at V and 1 base at J, with 12 bases between the two ends. This CDR3 is CASSLAFGDIQETQYF. In DNA form, the CDR3 reads TGTGCCAGCAGCTTAGCGTTCGGGGACATCCAAGAGACCCAGTACTTC.

The chain combines TRBV6-6 with TRBJ2-7; TRBD1 matches at 7 bases. Trimming cost V 5 bases and J 7 bases; bases outside gene matches: 14. The CDR3 totals 15 residues. The germline CDR1 and CDR2 sequences are MNHNY and SVGAGI (reference sequence). CDR3 residues: CASSPPAGGSWEQYF. Written as DNA, the CDR3 is TGTGCCAGCAGTCCCCCCGCAGGGGGTTCGTGGGAGCAGTACTTC.

The V and J genes are TRBV4-3 and TRBJ1-3; D is unclear. Germline CDR1 and CDR2: LGHNA and YSLEER. The CDR3 length is 15 residues. Trimming took 0 bases from V and 4 from J, leaving 10 bases between them. The CDR3 loop is CASSQDQAEGNTIYF. In nucleotides, the CDR3 is TGCGCCAGCAGCCAAGACCAGGCAGAAGGAAACACCATATATTTT.

The chain is built from TRBV7-9 and TRBJ2-5, with 8 nucleotides matching TRBD1. The V segment lost 1 base and the J segment 5 bases; nucleotides outside the gene matches: 9. Germline CDR1 reads SEHNR; CDR2 reads FQNEAQ (reference sequence). The CDR3 has 16 residues. The CDR3 nucleotides read TGTGCCAGCAGCTTAGGGGCTCAGGGGGCGACGGAGACCCAGTACTTC. It yields the protein CASSLGAQGATETQYF.

This chain links TRBV5-4 with TRBJ1-3, with 7 positions matching TRBD1. With V trimmed by 5 bases and J by 4 bases, 6 bases remained unmatched. The CDR3 spans 14 residues. Germline assignment: CDR1 SGHNT and CDR2 YYREEE (reference sequence). In DNA, the CDR3 is TGTGCCAGCAGTAAACGGGACAGAGGAAACACCATATATTTT. The encoded protein is CASSKRDRGNTIYF.

The rearrangement uses TRBV15 and TRBJ2-4, with 7 bases aligning to TRBD2. This CDR3 has 18 residues. V lost 5 bases and J lost 0; bases outside the gene matches: 13. CDR1 is LNHNV, CDR2 YYDKDF, per germline (reference sequence). The CDR3 here is CATSGGVGHPLAKNIQYF. The CDR3 bases are TGTGCCACCAGCGGGGGGGTAGGACACCCTTTAGCCAAAAACATTCAGTACTTC.